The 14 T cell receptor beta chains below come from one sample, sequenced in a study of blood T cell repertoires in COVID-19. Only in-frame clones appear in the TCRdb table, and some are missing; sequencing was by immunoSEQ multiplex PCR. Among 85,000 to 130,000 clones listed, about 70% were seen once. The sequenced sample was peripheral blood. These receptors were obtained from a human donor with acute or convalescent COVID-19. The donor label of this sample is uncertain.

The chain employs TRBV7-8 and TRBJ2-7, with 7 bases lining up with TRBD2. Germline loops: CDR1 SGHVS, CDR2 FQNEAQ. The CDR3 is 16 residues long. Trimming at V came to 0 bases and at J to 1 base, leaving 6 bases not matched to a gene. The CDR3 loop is CASSLAGGGGSYEQYV. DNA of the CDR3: TGTGCCAGCAGCTTAGCAGGCGGCGGGGGATCCTACGAGCAGTACGTC.

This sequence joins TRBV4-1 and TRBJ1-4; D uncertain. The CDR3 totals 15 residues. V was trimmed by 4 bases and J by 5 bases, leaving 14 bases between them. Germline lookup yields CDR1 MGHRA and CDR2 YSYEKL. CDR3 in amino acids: CASSPNGGENEKLFF. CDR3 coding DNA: TGCGCCAGCAGCCCTAACGGTGGGGAGAATGAAAAACTGTTTTTT.

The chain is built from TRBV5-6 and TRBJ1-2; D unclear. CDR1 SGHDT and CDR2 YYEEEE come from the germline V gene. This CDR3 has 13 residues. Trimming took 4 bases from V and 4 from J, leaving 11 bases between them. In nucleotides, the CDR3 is TGTGCCAGCAGCCCCGGAGGGTTCTATGGCTACACCTTC. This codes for CASSPGGFYGYTF.

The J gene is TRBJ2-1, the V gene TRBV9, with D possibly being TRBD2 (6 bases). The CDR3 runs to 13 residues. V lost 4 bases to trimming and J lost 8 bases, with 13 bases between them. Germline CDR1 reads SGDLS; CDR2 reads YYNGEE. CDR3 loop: CASSSTSLHEQFF. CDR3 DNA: TGTGCCAGCAGCTCAACTAGCCTCCATGAGCAGTTCTTC.

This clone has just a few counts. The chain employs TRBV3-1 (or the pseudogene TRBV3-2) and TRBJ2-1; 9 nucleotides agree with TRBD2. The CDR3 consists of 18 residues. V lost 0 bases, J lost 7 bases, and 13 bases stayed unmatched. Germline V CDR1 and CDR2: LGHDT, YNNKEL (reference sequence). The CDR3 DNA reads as TGTGCCAGCAGCCAAGAGGGTCCCTTGCGGGGGGGGAGTAATGAGCAGTTCTTC. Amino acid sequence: CASSQEGPLRGGSNEQFF.

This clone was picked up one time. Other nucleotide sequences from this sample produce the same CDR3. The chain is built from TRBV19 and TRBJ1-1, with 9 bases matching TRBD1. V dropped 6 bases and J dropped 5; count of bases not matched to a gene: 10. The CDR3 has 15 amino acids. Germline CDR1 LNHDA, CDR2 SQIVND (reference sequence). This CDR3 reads CASRRTGAPGTEAFF. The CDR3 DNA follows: TGTGCCAGTAGGCGGACAGGGGCCCCGGGGACTGAAGCTTTCTTT.

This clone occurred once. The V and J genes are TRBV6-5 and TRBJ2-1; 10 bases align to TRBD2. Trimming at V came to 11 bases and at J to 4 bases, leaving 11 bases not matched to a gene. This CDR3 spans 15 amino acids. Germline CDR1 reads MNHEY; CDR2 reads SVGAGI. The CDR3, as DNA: TGTGCCCGGGGCTGGGGACTAGCGAATTACAATGAGCAGTTCTTC. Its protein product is CARGWGLANYNEQFF.

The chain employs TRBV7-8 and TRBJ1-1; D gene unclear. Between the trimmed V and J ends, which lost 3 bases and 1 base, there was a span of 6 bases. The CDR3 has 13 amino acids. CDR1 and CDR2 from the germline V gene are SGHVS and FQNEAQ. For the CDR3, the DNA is TGTGCCAGCAGCTTTGGGCGGAACACTGAAGCTTTCTTT. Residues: CASSFGRNTEAFF.

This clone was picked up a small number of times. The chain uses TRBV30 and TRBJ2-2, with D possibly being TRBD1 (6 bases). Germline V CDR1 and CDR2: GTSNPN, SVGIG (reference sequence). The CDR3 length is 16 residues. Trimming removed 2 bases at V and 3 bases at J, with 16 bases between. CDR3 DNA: TGTGCCTGGAGTCAGGGGTGGTTTGGGGACACCGGGGAGCTGTTTTTT. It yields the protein CAWSQGWFGDTGELFF.

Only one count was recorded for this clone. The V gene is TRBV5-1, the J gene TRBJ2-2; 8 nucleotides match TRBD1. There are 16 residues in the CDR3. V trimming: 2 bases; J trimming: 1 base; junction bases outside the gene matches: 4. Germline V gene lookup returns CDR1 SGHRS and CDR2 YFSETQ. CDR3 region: CASSFGGTGNTGELFF. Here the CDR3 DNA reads TGCGCCAGCAGCTTCGGTGGGACAGGGAACACCGGGGAGCTGTTTTTT.

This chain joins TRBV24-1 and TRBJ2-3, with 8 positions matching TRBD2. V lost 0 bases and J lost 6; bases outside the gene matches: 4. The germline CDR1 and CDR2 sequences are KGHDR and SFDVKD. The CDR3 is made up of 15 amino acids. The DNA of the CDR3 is TGTGCCACCAGTGATTTGCGGGGGGGGCGGGATACGCAGTATTTT. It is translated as CATSDLRGGRDTQYF.

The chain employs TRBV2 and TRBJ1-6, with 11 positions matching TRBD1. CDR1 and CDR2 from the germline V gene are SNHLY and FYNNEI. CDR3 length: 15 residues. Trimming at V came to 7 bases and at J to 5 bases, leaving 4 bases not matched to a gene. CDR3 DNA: TGTGCCAGCATCCGGACAGGGGGCAATAATTCACCCCTCCACTTT. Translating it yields CASIRTGGNNSPLHF.

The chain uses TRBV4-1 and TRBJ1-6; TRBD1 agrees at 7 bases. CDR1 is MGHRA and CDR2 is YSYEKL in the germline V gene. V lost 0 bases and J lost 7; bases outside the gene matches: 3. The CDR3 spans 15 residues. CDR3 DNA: TGCGCCAGCAGCCAAGAACAGGGGTGGAATTCACCCCTCCACTTT. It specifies CASSQEQGWNSPLHF.

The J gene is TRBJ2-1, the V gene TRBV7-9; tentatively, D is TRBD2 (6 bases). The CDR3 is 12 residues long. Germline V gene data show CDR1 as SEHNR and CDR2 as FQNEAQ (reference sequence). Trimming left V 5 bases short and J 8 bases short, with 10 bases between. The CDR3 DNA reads TGTGCCAGCAGCCACACGGGGGATGAGCAGTTCTTC. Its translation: CASSHTGDEQFF.